These T cell receptor beta chains were read from a single sample in a study of human versus mouse CDR3 diversity and MHC coevolution. The protocol was immunoSEQ multiplex PCR, while the TCRdb copy is restricted to in-frame clones and leaves out a portion. The sample records about 83,000 clones, around 90% being singletons. The specimen was naive CD4+ T cells from blood. The source is a person between 25 and 69 years old in good health. CDR3s include the opening cysteine and the closing phenylalanine or tryptophan. The D gene is left open where the match is weak. Expanded clones are given a class, and other clones once, few, many or no size at all.

D gene,J gene,clone size,CDR3 length,V gene,CDR3 protein,CDR3 DNA
TRBD2,TRBJ2-5,-,13,TRBV5-1,CASIGTIEETQYF,TGCGCCAGCATCGGGACTATAGAAGAGACCCAGTACTTC
TRBD1,TRBJ1-2,-,13,TRBV18,CASSRPGGLGYTF,TGTGCCAGCTCACGACCAGGGGGCTTAGGCTACACCTTC
-,TRBJ1-6,-,14,TRBV2,CASFSLAYNSPLHF,TGTGCCAGCTTTTCCTTAGCCTATAATTCACCCCTCCACTTT
TRBD1,TRBJ1-1,-,14,TRBV13,CASSLRQGNTEAFF,TGTGCCAGCAGCTTAAGACAGGGGAACACTGAAGCTTTCTTT
-,TRBJ1-4,-,16,TRBV19,CASSKNNRVLNEKLFF,TGTGCCAGTAGTAAAAATAACAGGGTGTTGAACGAAAAACTGTTTTTT
TRBD2,TRBJ2-2,-,16,TRBV5-1,CASSLPGTRGTGELFF,TGCGCCAGCAGCCTACCCGGGACTAGGGGCACCGGGGAGCTGTTTTTT
-,TRBJ1-2,-,13,TRBV5-4,CASSPSAGYGYTF,TGTGCCAGCAGCCCATCGGCGGGGTATGGCTACACCTTC
TRBD1,TRBJ2-7,-,17,TRBV30,CAWSVVRGTGVSYEQYF,TGTGCCTGGAGTGTAGTAAGAGGGACAGGCGTTTCCTACGAGCAGTACTTC
-,TRBJ1-5,-,16,TRBV2,CASSLMAGPSNQPQHF,TGTGCCAGCAGTCTGATGGCAGGTCCGAGCAATCAGCCCCAGCATTTT
TRBD2,TRBJ2-2,-,19,TRBV2,CASRLGTSGGDMNTGELFF,TGTGCCAGCAGGCTCGGGACTAGCGGGGGTGATATGAACACCGGGGAGCTGTTTTTT
TRBD2,TRBJ2-3,-,17,TRBV5-5,CASSLAWAAGGTDTQYF,TGTGCCAGCAGCTTGGCTTGGGCGGCGGGGGGCACAGATACGCAGTATTTT
-,TRBJ1-2,-,13,TRBV11-2,CASSSQGRGGYTF,TGTGCCAGCAGCTCGCAGGGTCGAGGAGGCTACACCTTC
-,TRBJ1-1,-,13,TRBV6-5,CASIVPGGPEAFF,TGTGCCAGCATAGTACCGGGGGGACCTGAAGCTTTCTTT
TRBD2,TRBJ2-3,-,15,TRBV6-6,CASSMGTSGADTQYF,TGTGCCAGCAGTATGGGGACTAGCGGGGCGGATACGCAGTATTTT
-,TRBJ1-1,-,12,TRBV4-2,CASSQVERIAFF,TGTGCCAGCAGCCAAGTAGAGAGAATAGCTTTCTTT
-,TRBJ1-4,-,17,TRBV6-1,CASSESWGAATNEKLFF,TGTGCCAGCAGTGAATCGTGGGGCGCAGCAACTAATGAAAAACTGTTTTTT
TRBD2,TRBJ2-1,-,14,TRBV6-5,CASRSGGDHNEQFF,TGTGCCAGCAGAAGCGGGGGGGACCACAATGAGCAGTTCTTC
-,TRBJ2-7,-,14,TRBV5-1,CASSLADLTYEQYF,TGCGCCAGCAGCTTGGCAGATCTCACCTACGAGCAGTACTTC
-,TRBJ2-7,-,15,TRBV19,CASSIDGLSSSEQYF,TGTGCCAGTAGTATAGATGGACTGTCCTCGTCCGAGCAGTACTTC
-,TRBJ1-2,-,13,TRBV14,CASSQGLNYGYTF,TGTGCCAGCAGCCAAGGTCTGAACTATGGCTACACCTTC
-,TRBJ1-1,-,15,TRBV2,CASSDRLRLNTEAFF,TGTGCCAGCAGTGACCGGCTCAGGTTGAACACTGAAGCTTTCTTT
TRBD1,TRBJ1-2,-,15,TRBV5-5,CASSYGQGTNYGYTF,TGTGCCAGCAGCTATGGACAGGGGACAAACTATGGCTACACCTTC
-,TRBJ2-5,-,17,TRBV12-5,CASGLGLGTPGGETQYF,TGTGCTAGTGGTTTGGGACTAGGGACGCCGGGTGGGGAGACCCAGTACTTC
-,TRBJ1-5,-,13,TRBV30,CAWTEGSNQPQHF,TGTGCCTGGACAGAGGGTAGCAATCAGCCCCAGCATTTT
TRBD2,TRBJ2-3,-,15,TRBV5-1,CASSFSGSRTDTQYF,TGCGCCAGCAGCTTCAGCGGGAGTAGGACAGATACGCAGTATTTT
-,TRBJ2-1,-,15,TRBV6-1,CASSEEQSSYNEQFF,TGTGCCAGCAGTGAAGAACAGAGCTCCTACAATGAGCAGTTCTTC
TRBD1,TRBJ2-7,once,14,TRBV18,CASSRTTGAHEQYF,TGTGCCAGCTCACGTACGACAGGGGCCCACGAGCAGTACTTC
-,TRBJ2-7,-,15,TRBV18,CASSPPSQQFYEQYF,TGTGCCAGCTCACCACCTTCACAGCAGTTCTACGAGCAGTACTTC
-,TRBJ2-7,-,15,TRBV13,CASSFQGGKRNEQYF,TGTGCCAGCAGCTTTCAGGGCGGGAAGAGGAACGAGCAGTACTTC